The entry below describes one T cell receptor beta chain. The data derive from a study of blood T cell repertoires in COVID-19. Clones were sequenced by immunoSEQ multiplex PCR, and TCRdb holds only the in-frame ones, with some missing. The sample holds about 280,000 clones, 75% to 90% seen once. The CDR3 runs to 14 residues. V lost 4 bases and J lost 8, with 16 bases in between. Germline CDR1 and CDR2: LGHDT and YNNKEL (reference sequence). Sequences were obtained from PBMCs or T cells enriched from blood (not recorded which). The clonotype originates from a woman in her thirties with acute COVID-19. J is TRBJ2-3 and V is TRBV3-1 (or the pseudogene TRBV3-2), with D maybe TRBD1 (5 bases). CDR3 DNA: TGTGCCAGCAGCCCGAAGACAGCGCCAAGTACGCAGTATTTT. Its protein product is CASSPKTAPSTQYF.